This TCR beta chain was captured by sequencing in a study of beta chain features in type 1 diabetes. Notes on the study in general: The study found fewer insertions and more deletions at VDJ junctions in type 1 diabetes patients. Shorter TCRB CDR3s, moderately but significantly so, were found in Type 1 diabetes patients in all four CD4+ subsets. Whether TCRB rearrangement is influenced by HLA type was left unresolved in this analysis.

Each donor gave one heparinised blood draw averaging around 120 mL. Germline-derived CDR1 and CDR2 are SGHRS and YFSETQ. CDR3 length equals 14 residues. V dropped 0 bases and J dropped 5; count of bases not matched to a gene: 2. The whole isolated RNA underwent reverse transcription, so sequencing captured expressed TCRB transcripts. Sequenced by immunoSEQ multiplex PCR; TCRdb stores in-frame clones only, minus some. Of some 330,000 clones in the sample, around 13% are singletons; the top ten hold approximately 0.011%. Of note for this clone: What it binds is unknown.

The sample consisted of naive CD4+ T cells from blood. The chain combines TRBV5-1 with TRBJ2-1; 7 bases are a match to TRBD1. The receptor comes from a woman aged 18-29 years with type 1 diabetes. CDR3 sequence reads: CASSLEGQNNEQFF. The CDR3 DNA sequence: TGCGCCAGCAGCTTGGAGGGACAGAACAATGAGCAGTTCTTC.